This TCR beta chain is from a study of cytomegalovirus exposure and HLA in healthy donors. Study-wide findings and caveats: Later findings reportedly placed an Asian-associated ancestry cluster below the roughly 730-donor mean for N-insertions. Clonal expansion was found to be greater in HLA-associated TCR beta chains than in equally common others in a later analysis.

Notes on this clone: Its target is not known.

Nominally healthy donors were sampled, though unrecorded immune exposures were likely. Germline CDR1 MNHNS, CDR2 SASEGT. This CDR3 has 14 residues. The V segment lost 5 bases and the J segment 4 bases; nucleotides outside the gene matches: 7. The PCR contained 60 Vbeta and 13 Jbeta primers. This table comes from immunoSEQ multiplex PCR, and its TCRdb copy is limited to in-frame clones, with some not included. The sample yields more than 100,000 clones, about 73% seen once. This sequence originates from a woman between 35 and 50 years old in good health and CMV-seronegative. V gene TRBV6-1 combines with J gene TRBJ2-7, with 8 bases lining up with TRBD1. The sample consisted of PBMCs. The CDR3 spells CASSQDRDGYEQYF. The CDR3 region has the DNA TGTGCCAGCAGTCAGGACAGGGACGGGTACGAGCAGTACTTC.